These 32 T cell receptor beta chains were sequenced from one sample in a study of blood T cell repertoires in COVID-19. Sequenced by immunoSEQ multiplex PCR; TCRdb stores in-frame clones only, minus some. The sample shows hundreds of thousands of clones, approximately 90% of them seen only once. Sequenced input: PBMCs or T cells enriched from blood (not recorded which). The receptor source for this set is a man in his thirties or forties who had recovered from COVID-19.

The chain has TRBV5-4 and TRBJ2-5; 8 bases match TRBD2. With 2 bases clipped from V and 4 bases from J, the junction kept 10 bases outside the gene matches. This CDR3 spans 16 amino acids. CDR1 is SGHNT, CDR2 YYREEE, per germline (reference sequence). The CDR3 sequence: CASSFGAGAPSETQYF. The CDR3 bases are TGTGCCAGCAGCTTTGGAGCGGGAGCGCCCTCAGAGACCCAGTACTTC.

CDR3: CASSPKLAGLTDTQYF. In DNA, the CDR3 is TGTGCCAGCAGCCCCAAACTAGCGGGGCTCACAGATACGCAGTATTTT. The chain is built from TRBV7-9 and TRBJ2-3; TRBD2 aligns across 10 bases. Germline trimming cut 5 bases from V and 2 bases from J; bases unmatched to any gene: 7. Germline V gives CDR1 SEHNR, CDR2 FQNEAQ (reference sequence). The CDR3 is made up of 16 amino acids.

This clone occurred a few times. V and J are TRBV14 and TRBJ2-7, with 7 bases that match TRBD1. CDR3 length equals 14 residues. In germline, CDR1 is SGHDN, CDR2 FVKESK. The V and J ends lost 4 bases and 3 bases, in that order; junction bases with no gene match: 6. The CDR3 coding sequence is TGTGCCAGCAGCCGGCAGGGGGTTTTCTACGAGCAGTACTTC. Translating gives CASSRQGVFYEQYF.

CDR3 nucleotides: TGTGCCAGCAGCTTAACAGTCGAGCAGTACTTC. It is translated as CASSLTVEQYF. The chain carries TRBV7-9 and TRBJ2-7; D is undetermined. Looked up from germline, CDR1 is SEHNR and CDR2 is FQNEAQ (reference sequence). There are 11 residues in the CDR3. Trimming took off 2 bases at V and 6 bases at J, with 5 bases between the two ends. Complete variable domain (other parts from reference TRBV7-9 and TRBJ2-7): DTGVSQNPRHKITKRGQNVTFRCDPISEHNRLYWYRQTLGQGPEFLTYFQNEAQLEKSRLLSDRFSAERPKGSFSTLEIQRTEQGDSAMYLCASSLTVEQYFGPGTRLTVT.

The chain uses TRBV4-1 and TRBJ1-2, with no clear D. Trimming stripped 1 base from V and 6 bases from J, with 12 bases between. Germline V gene sequence: CDR1 MGHRA, CDR2 YSYEKL. The CDR3 is 14 amino acids. As DNA, the CDR3 is TGCGCCAGCAGCCAAGTGTCAGGCCCGGATGGCTACACCTTC. This encodes CASSQVSGPDGYTF.

The chain carries TRBV28 and TRBJ2-2; the match to TRBD1 covers 7 bases. Looked up from germline, CDR1 is MDHEN and CDR2 is SYDVKM. The ends lost 7 bases at V and 5 bases at J; junction bases unmatched: 7. The CDR3 consists of 14 residues. CDR3 coding DNA: TGTGCCAGCATTCGGAACAGGGGAACCGGGGAGCTGTTTTTT. This encodes CASIRNRGTGELFF.

A single count supports this clone. The chain links TRBV6-5 to TRBJ1-1; weak D call: TRBD1 (6 bases). This CDR3 spans 15 amino acids. In germline, CDR1 is MNHEY, CDR2 SVGAGI. Trimming took 6 bases from V and 5 from J, leaving 19 bases between them. Here the CDR3 DNA reads TGTGCCAGCAGACACAGACAGGCCTTGAGGACTGAAGCTTTCTTT. Translation gives CASRHRQALRTEAFF.

The rearrangement uses TRBV28 and TRBJ2-2, with 10 bases matching TRBD1. V lost 2 bases to trimming and J lost 1 base; unmatched junction nucleotides: 4. Per the germline V gene, CDR1 is MDHEN and CDR2 is SYDVKM. The length of the CDR3 is 17 residues. The CDR3 protein is CASSLGTGAGNTGELFF. The DNA for the CDR3 is TGTGCCAGCAGTTTAGGGACAGGGGCGGGGAACACCGGGGAGCTGTTTTTT.

In nucleotides, the CDR3 is TGCGCCAGCAGAACCGAGGGAGGATTCTGGGGCTACACCTTC. It is translated as CASRTEGGFWGYTF. The chain joins TRBV5-1 to TRBJ1-2; D remains unclear. CDR3 size: 14 residues. The germline CDR1 and CDR2 sequences are SGHRS and YFSETQ. With 5 bases removed from V and 8 bases from J, the gap between germline ends came to 19 bases.

The CDR3 protein is CASSRGLAGVNEQFF. The CDR3 region has the DNA TGTGCCAGCAGTCGCGGCCTAGCGGGAGTAAATGAGCAGTTCTTC. The genes are TRBV4-2 and TRBJ2-1, with 10 bases lining up with TRBD2. Germline V gene lookup returns CDR1 LGHNA and CDR2 YNFKEQ. CDR3 size: 15 residues. The trim removed 6 bases at V and 7 bases at J, leaving 9 bases unmatched.

The gene calls are TRBV5-1 and TRBJ2-1; D perhaps matches TRBD1 (6 bases). This CDR3 region has 16 residues. With 7 bases removed from V and 8 bases from J, the gap between germline ends came to 25 bases. The V gene's germline CDR1 is SGHRS and CDR2 YFSETQ. This CDR3 reads CASSRPRDNLSHEQFF. The CDR3 DNA sequence: TGCGCCAGCTCTCGCCCACGGGACAATCTTAGCCATGAGCAGTTCTTC.

This chain connects TRBV24-1 to TRBJ2-2, with TRBD2 identical over 7 bases. The CDR3 sequence is 15 residues long. V was clipped by 10 bases and J by 4 bases; unmatched bases: 11. The germline V gene encodes CDR1 KGHDR and CDR2 SFDVKD. The CDR3 DNA sequence: TGTGCCACTAACGCCGCTAGCGGAGGCACCGGGGAGCTGTTTTTT. It is translated as CATNAASGGTGELFF.

The chain has TRBV6-5 and TRBJ1-4; 7 positions match TRBD1. The J segment lost 3 bases and the V segment lost 6 bases, leaving 4 bases of the junction unmatched. The CDR3 has 14 amino acids. Germline V gene data show CDR1 as MNHEY and CDR2 as SVGAGI. The CDR3 bases are TGTGCCAGCAGGATGGGACAGTCTAATGAAAAACTGTTTTTT. Its translation is CASRMGQSNEKLFF.

This chain connects TRBV30 to TRBJ1-5; tentative D call: TRBD1 (5 bases). CDR1 and CDR2 (germline): GTSNPN, SVGIG (reference sequence). The CDR3 has 13 residues. V was clipped by 8 bases and J by 4 bases, with 15 bases between them. CDR3 loop: CAGGYFGNQPQHF. DNA for the CDR3: TGTGCCGGGGGTTATTTCGGGAATCAGCCCCAGCATTTT.

This chain joins TRBV12-5 and TRBJ1-6; D unresolved. The CDR3 covers 14 residues. V was cut by 1 base and J by 8 bases, with 9 bases left in between. Germline CDR1 is LGHNT and CDR2 is FRNRAP. CDR3 nucleotides: TGTGCTAGTGGTTTGGGAGGAGGCGATTCACCCCTCCACTTT. This sequence encodes CASGLGGGDSPLHF.

The chain is built from TRBV28 and TRBJ1-4; D not certain. Germline values: CDR1 MDHEN, CDR2 SYDVKM. V lost 3 bases, J lost 0 bases, and 11 bases lay in between. This CDR3 spans 16 amino acids. The CDR3 nucleotides read TGTGCCAGCAGTTTGAGGGATCCGGCAACTAATGAAAAACTGTTTTTT. Residues: CASSLRDPATNEKLFF.

The rearrangement uses TRBV10-1 and TRBJ2-1, with TRBD1 matching 8 bases. V dropped 7 bases and J dropped 9; count of bases not matched to a gene: 8. The germline V gene encodes CDR1 WNHNN and CDR2 SYGVQD (reference sequence). This CDR3 is built from 13 residues. The CDR3 reads CASKGQADSEQFF. The CDR3 region has the DNA TGCGCCAGCAAGGGACAGGCTGATAGTGAGCAGTTCTTC.

The genes are TRBV6-5 and TRBJ2-7; 9 nucleotides align to TRBD1. V trimming: 6 bases; J trimming: 3 bases; junction bases outside the gene matches: 6. The CDR3 consists of 14 residues. The germline CDR1 and CDR2 sequences are MNHEY and SVGAGI. CDR3 coding DNA: TGTGCCAGCAGGGAGGGACAGGGTTTCTACGAGCAGTACTTC. It specifies CASREGQGFYEQYF.

The chain couples TRBV2 to TRBJ2-7; D might be TRBD2 (6 bases). This CDR3 contains 15 residues. Trimming left V 0 bases short and J 5 bases short, with 14 bases between. CDR1 and CDR2 from the germline V gene are SNHLY and FYNNEI. CDR3 amino acids: CASSEAPWTGDEQYF. The DNA for the CDR3 is TGTGCCAGCAGTGAAGCCCCCTGGACGGGGGACGAGCAGTACTTC.

V usage is TRBV6-5 and J usage is TRBJ2-3, with 8 nucleotides matching TRBD1. CDR3 length: 14 residues. The germline CDR1 and CDR2 sequences are MNHEY and SVGAGI. J gave up 5 bases and V 6 bases, and 7 bases lay outside the gene matches. CDR3 DNA sequence: TGTGCCAGCAGATCAGGGGGCGGTGGAGATACGCAGTATTTT. This sequence encodes CASRSGGGGDTQYF.

The chain joins TRBV6-5 to TRBJ1-4; the D is unclear. CDR1 and CDR2 (germline): MNHEY, SVGAGI. The CDR3 consists of 16 residues. Trimming shortened V by 0 bases and J by 6 bases, and 14 bases separated the two germline ends. The CDR3 bases are TGTGCCAGCAGTTACTCGGAAGCGCAGACGGATGAAAAACTGTTTTTT. Its translation: CASSYSEAQTDEKLFF.

This clone turned up a few times. J is TRBJ1-2 and V is TRBV12-5, with 8 nucleotides matching TRBD1. This CDR3 spans 16 amino acids. Germline CDR1 and CDR2: LGHNT and FRNRAP. Trimming removed 1 base from V and 3 bases from J; junction bases left unmatched: 7. Here the CDR3 DNA reads TGTGCTAGTGGTTTGGGCATACAGGGGGAGGACTATGGCTACACCTTC. Translated: CASGLGIQGEDYGYTF.

V usage is TRBV18 and J usage is TRBJ2-1; 7 nucleotides align to TRBD1. The ends lost 2 bases at V and 8 bases at J; junction bases unmatched: 12. The CDR3 runs to 16 residues. CDR1 and CDR2 from the germline V gene are KGHSH and LQKENI. The CDR3 DNA follows: TGTGCCAGCTCACCATCGGACAGGTTATTGGTTCATGAGCAGTTCTTC. Its protein product is CASSPSDRLLVHEQFF.

This sequence joins TRBV3-1 (or the pseudogene TRBV3-2) and TRBJ2-1; 7 nucleotides line up with TRBD2. This CDR3 region has 15 residues. Germline assignment: CDR1 LGHDT and CDR2 YNNKEL (reference sequence). The ends lost 4 bases at V and 5 bases at J; junction bases unmatched: 8. This chain's CDR3 is CASSPWSSGNNEQFF. DNA of the CDR3: TGTGCCAGCAGCCCATGGTCTAGCGGAAACAATGAGCAGTTCTTC.

CDR3 DNA sequence: TGTGCCAGCAGCCTACTAGCGGGAGGGTGGAATGAGCAGTTCTTC. It is translated as CASSLLAGGWNEQFF. The chain links TRBV5-8 to TRBJ2-1, with 13 nucleotides matching TRBD2. Germline V gene lookup returns CDR1 SGHTS and CDR2 YDEGEE. This CDR3 comprises 15 residues. Trimming took 4 bases from V and 7 from J; bases not matched to a gene: 5.

The rearrangement uses TRBV10-3 and TRBJ1-1; D might be TRBD1 (5 bases). The CDR3 spans 14 residues. Germline V gives CDR1 ENHRY, CDR2 SYGVKD. Trimming removed 6 bases at V and 5 bases at J, with 16 bases between. The CDR3 sequence: CAISPDGGATEAFF. The CDR3 DNA follows: TGTGCCATCAGCCCAGACGGTGGGGCTACTGAAGCTTTCTTT.

The genes are TRBV15 and TRBJ1-1; tentatively, D is TRBD1 (6 bases). Germline lookup yields CDR1 LNHNV and CDR2 YYDKDF (reference sequence). The CDR3 sequence is 18 residues long. Trimming shortened V by 1 base and J by 4 bases, and 22 bases separated the two germline ends. The DNA of the CDR3 is TGTGCCACCAGCAGAGGGAGAGGGCGGGGGGCGCCTAGCACTGAAGCTTTCTTT. This sequence encodes CATSRGRGRGAPSTEAFF.

The V and J genes are TRBV5-4 and TRBJ2-5; D remains unclear. From germline, CDR1 is SGHNT and CDR2 YYREEE (reference sequence). V was clipped by 4 bases and J by 6 bases, with 13 bases between them. CDR3 length: 13 residues. The CDR3 DNA follows: TGTGCCAGCAGCCCCGACACGGTGAAGACCCAGTACTTC. This gives the protein CASSPDTVKTQYF.

V gene TRBV28 combines with J gene TRBJ1-2, with D possibly matching TRBD1 (6 bases). Per the germline V gene, CDR1 is MDHEN and CDR2 is SYDVKM. There are 14 residues in the CDR3. V dropped 1 base and J dropped 8 bases, with 14 bases sitting between them. CDR3 nucleotides: TGTGCCAGCAGTTTATCGGGGGGCGCTGGCGGCTACACCTTC. Its protein is CASSLSGGAGGYTF.

This clone was picked up one time. The rearrangement joins TRBV12-3 or TRBV12-4 to TRBJ1-5, with unresolved D. V lost 7 bases to trimming and J lost 2 bases, with 6 bases between them. This CDR3 spans 12 amino acids. DNA for the CDR3: TGTGCCAGCACTATGGGCAATCAGCCCCAGCATTTT. Its protein is CASTMGNQPQHF.

Note on this clone: The identical CDR3 is also encoded by other nucleotide sequences in the sample. This sequence joins TRBV5-1 and TRBJ2-1; a possible D gene is TRBD2 (6 bases). The CDR3 is 15 residues long. Germline V lookup: CDR1 SGHRS, CDR2 YFSETQ. Trimming removed 0 bases at V and 0 bases at J, with 7 bases between. CDR3 residues: CASSLVSGSYNEQFF. DNA for the CDR3: TGCGCCAGCAGCTTGGTTAGCGGCTCCTACAATGAGCAGTTCTTC.

This chain connects TRBV10-2 to TRBJ1-1; D remains ambiguous. The CDR3 spans 13 residues. Per germline, CDR1 WSHSY and CDR2 SAAADI. V was clipped by 10 bases and J by 5 bases, with 17 bases between them. The DNA of the CDR3 is TGCGCCACGGGGAGGGTAATGTGGACTGAAGCTTTCTTT. Amino acids: CATGRVMWTEAFF.